This T cell receptor beta chain was captured by sequencing in a study of post-analysis software for immune sequencing data. General study results and limits: Patients had higher frequencies than controls of four to six TRBV segments, including TRBV5-6, TRBV5-1 and TRBV20-1.

The CDR3 contains 11 residues. V lost 1 base, J lost 7 bases, and 4 bases lay in between. Unique molecular identifiers had been added to the TCR beta cDNA libraries. From the PCR reads, TCRdb called clonotypes with MiXCR, one entry per CDR3 protein. The table records a few hundred thousand distinct CDR3 sequences, 36% of them present only once. To note about this clonotype: Antigen unknown. This could be a read error, since a much larger clone is one nucleotide away.

The J gene is TRBJ1-2, the V gene TRBV12-3 or TRBV12-4, with D uncertain. Sequencing used blood. This TCR was sampled from a girl aged 5-17 years with multiple sclerosis. The CDR3 spells CASSLGRGYTF. The CDR3 coding sequence is TGTGCCAGCAGTTTAGGCCGTGGCTACACCTTC.